The 19 T cell receptor beta chains listed next were all sequenced from one sample in a study of graft-versus-host responses after intestinal transplantation. Assay: immunoSEQ multiplex PCR; the TCRdb copy retains only in-frame clones and omits some. The table has tens of thousands of clones, 94% seen once. These receptors have no identified antigens. Sequenced material: unstimulated CD4+ T cells sorted from spleen or lymph node cells, taken before transplant. The receptors derive from a human donor who was the organ donor for an intestinal transplant.

The J gene is TRBJ2-3, the V gene TRBV6-6, with D possibly being TRBD2 (5 bases). Trimming left V 7 bases short and J 4 bases short, with 15 bases between. Germline-derived CDR1 and CDR2 are MNHNY and SVGAGI (reference sequence). CDR3 length equals 14 residues. CDR3 DNA sequence: TGTGCCAGCAAGCCGCGGGTCGATTCAGATACGCAGTATTTT. This codes for CASKPRVDSDTQYF.

The chain recombines TRBV7-9 with TRBJ1-1; D is perhaps TRBD1 (5 bases). V was pared by 4 bases and J by 3 bases, with 6 bases between. This CDR3 has 12 residues. Looked up from germline, CDR1 is SEHNR and CDR2 is FQNEAQ (reference sequence). The CDR3 region has the DNA TGTGCCAGCAGCTCAGGGTACACTGAAGCTTTCTTT. This gives the protein CASSSGYTEAFF.

CDR3 sequence reads: CASSQTGTVTYEQYF. The DNA of the CDR3 is TGCGCCAGCAGCCAAACCGGGACAGTGACTTACGAGCAGTACTTC. This sequence joins TRBV4-1 and TRBJ2-5; 7 positions agree with TRBD1. The J call may be in error: the DNA end matches TRBJ2-7 better. CDR3 length: 15 amino acids. In germline, CDR1 is MGHRA, CDR2 YSYEKL.

V gene TRBV7-8 combines with J gene TRBJ2-1; no clear D. The CDR3 sequence is 13 residues long. Germline-derived CDR1 and CDR2 are SGHVS and FQNEAQ. Trimming stripped 3 bases from V and 0 bases from J, with 3 bases between. CDR3 in amino acids: CASSFLSYNEQFF. CDR3 sequence (DNA): TGTGCCAGCAGCTTCCTCTCCTACAATGAGCAGTTCTTC.

The rearrangement links TRBV5-1 to TRBJ2-5, with 8 bases fitting TRBD1. This CDR3 spans 13 amino acids. Germline assignment: CDR1 SGHRS and CDR2 YFSETQ. The V gene end was trimmed by 4 bases and the J gene end by 5 bases; junction bases not matched to a gene: 4. The CDR3 here is CASSGQGIETQYF. The CDR3 nucleotides are TGCGCCAGCAGCGGACAGGGTATTGAGACCCAGTACTTC.

The chain couples TRBV4-3 to TRBJ2-1; 7 bases fit TRBD2. Germline V gene data show CDR1 as LGHNA and CDR2 as YSLEER. This CDR3 spans 15 amino acids. J lost 3 bases, V lost 3 bases, and 5 bases had no gene match. Written as DNA, the CDR3 is TGCGCCAGCAGCCAGAACGGGGGGAGCTACAATGAGCAGTTCTTC. Its translation: CASSQNGGSYNEQFF.

This chain uses TRBV9 with TRBJ2-5, with 10 positions matching TRBD1. Germline CDR1 reads SGDLS; CDR2 reads YYNGEE. Trimming at V came to 2 bases and at J to 6 bases, leaving 22 bases not matched to a gene. The CDR3 totals 20 residues. The CDR3: CASSVGETRLGTGEMKTQYF. The CDR3 DNA sequence: TGTGCCAGCAGCGTTGGGGAAACAAGATTAGGGACAGGGGAAATGAAGACCCAGTACTTC.

The rearrangement uses TRBV9 and TRBJ2-4; D not resolved. CDR1 and CDR2 (germline): SGDLS, YYNGEE. V dropped 2 bases and J dropped 9 bases, with 12 bases sitting between them. CDR3 length: 13 residues. CDR3 nucleotides: TGTGCCAGCAGCGTGGACCTTTCCGGCATTCAGTACTTC. As protein: CASSVDLSGIQYF.

CDR3 region: CASSLGTPRETQYF. The CDR3 coding sequence is TGTGCCAGCAGCCTCGGGACCCCGAGAGAGACCCAGTACTTC. V and J are TRBV7-9 and TRBJ2-5; the D call may be TRBD1 or TRBD2 (5 bases each). The V and J ends lost 5 bases and 4 bases respectively, with 14 bases between them. In germline, CDR1 is SEHNR, CDR2 FQNEAQ (reference sequence). The CDR3 runs 14 residues.

This chain links TRBV7-2 with TRBJ2-2, with 8 positions matching TRBD2. Germline CDR1 SGHTA, CDR2 FQGNSA. The junction had 6 bases not matched to a gene; V was cut back by 3 bases and J by 6 bases. The CDR3 sequence is 15 residues long. The CDR3: CASSLGGLVAGELFF. The DNA for the CDR3 is TGTGCCAGCAGCTTGGGGGGACTAGTGGCCGGGGAGCTGTTTTTT.

The sample holds a few counts of this clone. The chain links TRBV7-9 to TRBJ2-3; D is perhaps TRBD2 (6 bases). This CDR3 comprises 12 residues. V lost 5 bases to trimming and J lost 15 bases, with 18 bases between them. Germline CDR1 is SEHNR and CDR2 is FQNEAQ (reference sequence). CDR3 region: CASSPLAGIQYF. The CDR3 nucleotides read TGTGCCAGCAGCCCACTGGCGGGGATTCAATATTTT.

V gene TRBV6-5 combines with J gene TRBJ1-1, with D possibly being TRBD1 (5 bases). Trimming shortened V by 7 bases and J by 1 base, and 13 bases separated the two germline ends. Germline CDR1 and CDR2: MNHEY and SVGAGI. This CDR3 spans 14 amino acids. CDR3: CASTLGLRNTEAFF. The CDR3 coding sequence is TGTGCCAGCACTCTGGGGCTACGGAACACTGAAGCTTTCTTT.

This clone has just one count. V is TRBV7-2 and J is TRBJ2-2; TRBD2 aligns across 8 bases. The V gene end was trimmed by 2 bases and the J gene end by 6 bases; junction bases not matched to a gene: 5. This CDR3 region has 15 residues. Germline V gene data show CDR1 as SGHTA and CDR2 as FQGNSA. The CDR3 spells CASSLHRGGPGELFF. CDR3 DNA sequence: TGTGCCAGCAGCTTACATCGGGGGGGCCCCGGGGAGCTGTTTTTT.

This clone was seen a handful of times. V gene TRBV21-1 combines with J gene TRBJ1-5. TRBV21-1 is an annotated pseudogene. The CDR3 covers 17 residues. The CDR3 nucleotides are TGTGCCAGCAGCAAAGAAGGCAGGTACTATAGCAATCAGCCCCAGCATTTT. It codes for CASSKEGRYYSNQPQHF.

The chain recombines TRBV18 with TRBJ2-5; TRBD1 matches at 7 bases. The J call could be wrong; TRBJ2-7 is a better fit for the DNA end. The CDR3 consists of 16 residues. Per the germline V gene, CDR1 is KGHSH and CDR2 is LQKENI. CDR3 protein: CASSPAQGSRLYEQYF. The DNA for the CDR3 is TGTGCCAGCTCACCAGCACAGGGGTCTAGGCTCTACGAGCAGTACTTC.

The chain joins TRBV4-2 to TRBJ2-3; 12 positions match TRBD2. V shed 2 bases and J 4 bases; nucleotides not matched to a gene: 4. Per germline, CDR1 LGHNA and CDR2 YNFKEQ. This CDR3 has 16 amino acids. The CDR3 region is CASSQLAGGPPDTQYF. The CDR3 coding sequence is TGTGCCAGCAGCCAACTAGCGGGGGGGCCCCCAGATACGCAGTATTTT.

The V gene is TRBV4-2, the J gene TRBJ1-3, with 9 bases identical to TRBD1. CDR3 length: 14 amino acids. Germline V gene sequence: CDR1 LGHNA, CDR2 YNFKEQ. Germline trimming cut 3 bases from V and 6 bases from J; bases unmatched to any gene: 3. Here the CDR3 DNA reads TGTGCCAGCAGCCAGGGGACAGGGTTAAACACCATATATTTT. Translated: CASSQGTGLNTIYF.

V is TRBV11-3 and J is TRBJ2-3, with D perhaps given as TRBD1 or TRBD2 (5 bases each). The CDR3 length is 14 residues. Germline V gives CDR1 SGHNT, CDR2 YENEEA. The V end was cut by 9 bases, the J end by 2 bases, with 15 bases between. The CDR3 loop is CARSPQGATDTQYF. The CDR3 DNA is TGTGCCAGGTCCCCGCAGGGAGCCACAGATACGCAGTATTTT.

This clone has only a few counts. Germline and junction disagree at one end, which may indicate a read error. This chain uses TRBV7-2 with TRBJ2-7; 9 bases match TRBD2. The CDR3 covers 16 residues. Germline CDR1 SGHTA, CDR2 FQGNSA. CDR3 region: CASSLAGPFRSYEQYF. The CDR3 DNA is TGTGCCAGCAGCCTAGCGGGGCCATTTAGGTCTTACGAGCAGTACTTC.